Below, 20 T cell receptor beta chains from the same sample are listed, as sequenced in a study of T cell responses to AZD1222 COVID-19 vaccine. The data were produced by immunoSEQ multiplex PCR, yet TCRdb's version contains in-frame clones alone and is incomplete. The data hold approximately 190,000 clones, with roughly 93% observed a single time. The source material was peripheral blood, sampled on day 0 of AZD1222 vaccination. The receptors come from an adult in good health.

The V and J genes are TRBV27 and TRBJ1-2; 9 bases match TRBD1. CDR1 is MNHEY, CDR2 SMNVEV, per germline (reference sequence). With V trimmed by 5 bases and J by 8 bases, 9 bases remained unmatched. The CDR3 covers 14 residues. Here the CDR3 reads CASSPRTGEGGYTF. The CDR3 DNA reads as TGTGCCAGCAGTCCCCGGACAGGGGAGGGAGGCTACACCTTC.

The V and J genes are TRBV28 and TRBJ2-2; D gene unclear. The CDR3 is 17 residues long. Germline values: CDR1 MDHEN, CDR2 SYDVKM. Trimming took off 7 bases at V and 0 bases at J, with 18 bases between the two ends. The CDR3 region is CASTYRAVYANTGELFF. DNA for the CDR3: TGTGCCAGCACCTATCGGGCAGTTTACGCGAACACCGGGGAGCTGTTTTTT.

The V call is TRBV27, the J call TRBJ1-6, with 8 bases fitting TRBD1. V shed 6 bases, J shed 7 bases, and the junction held 5 bases outside the gene matches. The germline gives CDR1 MNHEY, CDR2 SMNVEV (reference sequence). The CDR3 covers 14 residues. The CDR3 region is CASRITGGNSPLHF. CDR3 sequence (DNA): TGTGCCAGCAGGATAACAGGGGGAAATTCACCCCTCCACTTT.

The chain combines TRBV28 with TRBJ1-6; D is unclear. The V end lost 2 bases, the J end lost 5 bases, and 7 bases lay between the germline ends. The CDR3 extends over 14 amino acids. CDR1 is MDHEN, CDR2 SYDVKM, per germline. In nucleotides, the CDR3 is TGTGCCAGCAGTTTACCTCCTCATAATTCACCCCTCCACTTT. This gives the protein CASSLPPHNSPLHF.

V is TRBV19 and J is TRBJ2-7; D may be TRBD1 (6 bases). This CDR3 contains 13 residues. Trimming removed 10 bases at V and 2 bases at J, with 15 bases between. CDR1 and CDR2 (germline): LNHDA, SQIVND (reference sequence). The CDR3 reads CATKSGQAYEQYF. The CDR3 coding sequence is TGTGCCACGAAGTCGGGACAAGCCTACGAGCAGTACTTC.

The chain links TRBV7-2 to TRBJ1-1; a weak D match, TRBD1 (6 bases). This CDR3 has 14 amino acids. Trimming cost V 4 bases and J 3 bases, with 12 bases left between them. In germline, CDR1 is SGHTA, CDR2 FQGNSA. CDR3 coding DNA: TGTGCCAGCAGCTCCGTAGGGGGGTACACTGAAGCTTTCTTT. This codes for CASSSVGGYTEAFF.

This chain connects TRBV14 to TRBJ1-2; D might be TRBD1 (6 bases). V lost 1 base to trimming and J lost 0 bases, with 12 bases between them. The CDR3 extends over 16 amino acids. Germline V gives CDR1 SGHDN, CDR2 FVKESK. CDR3 nucleotide sequence: TGTGCCAGCAGCCAAGTCGGACAGCCCCCTAACTATGGCTACACCTTC. Translating it yields CASSQVGQPPNYGYTF.

The V call is TRBV13, the J call TRBJ2-1; 11 nucleotides line up with TRBD2. CDR1 PRHDT and CDR2 FYEKMQ come from the germline V gene (reference sequence). This CDR3 is built from 16 residues. V lost 5 bases to trimming and J lost 5 bases; unmatched junction nucleotides: 8. The CDR3 here is CASSTRTSGSNNEQFF. In DNA form, the CDR3 reads TGTGCCAGCAGCACCCGGACTAGCGGGTCTAACAATGAGCAGTTCTTC.

This clone was recorded a few times. The chain recombines TRBV28 with TRBJ1-6, with 7 bases fitting TRBD1. V dropped 7 bases and J dropped 8; count of bases not matched to a gene: 8. This CDR3 region has 14 residues. Germline values: CDR1 MDHEN, CDR2 SYDVKM. In DNA, the CDR3 is TGTGCCAGCATCCCCTACAGGGGAGATTCACCCCTCCACTTT. It yields the protein CASIPYRGDSPLHF.

Details on this clone: This sample also contains other DNA sequences that code for the same CDR3. The chain joins TRBV19 to TRBJ2-7; weak D call: TRBD1 (6 bases). CDR3 length: 15 residues. Trimming stripped 4 bases from V and 2 bases from J, with 15 bases between. Germline lookup yields CDR1 LNHDA and CDR2 SQIVND (reference sequence). The CDR3 here is CASSTQGEGTYEQYF. The CDR3 DNA reads TGTGCCAGTAGTACACAGGGAGAGGGGACCTACGAGCAGTACTTC.

This chain uses TRBV10-3 with TRBJ2-3; D gene ambiguous. The length of the CDR3 is 14 residues. Germline V CDR1 and CDR2: ENHRY, SYGVKD. The V end lost 0 bases, the J end lost 0 bases, and 4 bases lay between the germline ends. The CDR3 DNA follows: TGTGCCATCAGTGAGTCGGACAGCACAGATACGCAGTATTTT. This encodes CAISESDSTDTQYF.

The chain recombines TRBV27 with TRBJ2-3, with TRBD1 identical over 9 bases. The CDR3 is made up of 13 amino acids. Germline V lookup: CDR1 MNHEY, CDR2 SMNVEV (reference sequence). Losses at the gene ends were 6 bases for V and 4 bases for J; bases not matched to a gene: 2. The CDR3 loop reads CASRDRGADTQYF. The CDR3 nucleotides read TGTGCCAGCAGGGACAGGGGAGCAGATACGCAGTATTTT.

Points on this clone: The same CDR3 can be traced to other DNA sequences in this sample. The chain uses TRBV7-2 and TRBJ2-7, with 16 positions matching TRBD2. Trimming removed 2 bases from V and 4 bases from J; junction bases left unmatched: 2. There are 16 residues in the CDR3. CDR1 is SGHTA, CDR2 FQGNSA, per germline. The CDR3 sequence is CASSLLGLAGGYEQYF. The CDR3 bases are TGTGCCAGCAGCTTATTGGGACTAGCGGGAGGGTACGAGCAGTACTTC.

V is TRBV11-2 and J is TRBJ1-6; TRBD1 aligns across 11 bases. Losses at the gene ends were 5 bases for V and 7 bases for J; bases not matched to a gene: 7. This CDR3 has 16 residues. CDR1 and CDR2 (germline): SGHAT, FQNNGV. CDR3 DNA sequence: TGTGCCAGCAGCCACTGGACAGGGGGCTTCAATTCACCCCTCCACTTT. Translation: CASSHWTGGFNSPLHF.

The chain combines TRBV7-2 with TRBJ2-3; D not resolved. Trimming removed 3 bases at V and 2 bases at J, with 12 bases between. The length of the CDR3 is 15 residues. Germline CDR1 and CDR2: SGHTA and FQGNSA. Here the CDR3 DNA reads TGTGCCAGCAGCTTGGGTTCTGGTTACACAGATACGCAGTATTTT. Its translation is CASSLGSGYTDTQYF.

This chain links TRBV6-5 with TRBJ1-2; 9 bases align to TRBD1. The CDR3 has 15 residues. Germline V gives CDR1 MNHEY, CDR2 SVGAGI. The junction had 14 bases not matched to a gene; V was cut back by 8 bases and J by 7 bases. Written as DNA, the CDR3 is TGTGCCAGCTGCTGGACAGGGGAGGACAGTTGTGGCTACACCTTC. It yields the protein CASCWTGEDSCGYTF.

The gene calls are TRBV6-1 and TRBJ1-6; D is undetermined. V lost 1 base, J lost 7 bases, and 2 bases lay in between. The CDR3 contains 12 residues. Looked up from germline, CDR1 is MNHNS and CDR2 is SASEGT. The CDR3 spells CASSEVNSPLHF. The CDR3 nucleotides are TGTGCCAGCAGTGAAGTAAATTCACCCCTCCACTTT.

This rearrangement joins TRBV4-2 to TRBJ2-2; D may match TRBD1 or TRBD2 (7 bases each). There are 17 residues in the CDR3. Trimming cost V 3 bases and J 0 bases, with 14 bases left between them. Germline CDR1 is LGHNA and CDR2 is YNFKEQ. The CDR3 region is CASSHSGGGANTGELFF. The CDR3, as DNA: TGTGCCAGCAGCCACTCAGGGGGGGGTGCGAACACCGGGGAGCTGTTTTTT.

V gene TRBV18 combines with J gene TRBJ1-1, with 9 positions matching TRBD1. This CDR3 has 16 amino acids. V lost 3 bases to trimming and J lost 6 bases; unmatched junction nucleotides: 11. The germline V gene has CDR1 KGHSH and CDR2 LQKENI. The CDR3 reads CASSPPRQGVSAEAFF. The DNA for the CDR3 is TGTGCCAGCTCACCTCCGAGACAGGGGGTGTCGGCTGAAGCTTTCTTT.

The V call is TRBV12-5, the J call TRBJ1-2; D may be TRBD1 (5 bases). The CDR3 length is 13 residues. Per the germline V gene, CDR1 is LGHNT and CDR2 is FRNRAP. With 4 bases removed from V and 8 bases from J, the gap between germline ends came to 14 bases. The CDR3 coding sequence is TGTGCTAGTGGTTCCGCTCGGGGGGACGGCTACACCTTC. Translated: CASGSARGDGYTF.